This TCR beta chain was observed in a study of CD8 T cells in ankylosing spondylitis. V was shortened by 6 bases and J by 2 bases, with 13 bases between the two germline ends. This CDR3 spans 14 amino acids. Looked up from germline, CDR1 is MNHNS and CDR2 is SASEGT. Study-wide findings and caveats: Matched synovial fluid from ankylosing spondylitis patients was reported to be enriched for disease-linked clones. A subset of motif variants has previously been described in the synovial fluid and blood of reactive arthritis.

One entry per CDR3 protein, called by TCRdb with MiXCR from the 5' RACE reads. Found here are some 150,000 distinct CDR3 sequences, roughly 44% of them singletons; the top ten hold roughly 15%. To note about this clonotype: Its antigen is undetermined.

Sequencing was carried out using synovial fluid, either unsorted or a sorted T cell fraction (not recorded which). This TCR was recovered from a male donor with ankylosing spondylitis. V gene TRBV6-1 combines with J gene TRBJ1-2, with D maybe TRBD1 (5 bases). The CDR3 bases are TGTGCCAGCAGAGCGGGGGACCAAAACTATGGCTACACCTTC. Protein: CASRAGDQNYGYTF.